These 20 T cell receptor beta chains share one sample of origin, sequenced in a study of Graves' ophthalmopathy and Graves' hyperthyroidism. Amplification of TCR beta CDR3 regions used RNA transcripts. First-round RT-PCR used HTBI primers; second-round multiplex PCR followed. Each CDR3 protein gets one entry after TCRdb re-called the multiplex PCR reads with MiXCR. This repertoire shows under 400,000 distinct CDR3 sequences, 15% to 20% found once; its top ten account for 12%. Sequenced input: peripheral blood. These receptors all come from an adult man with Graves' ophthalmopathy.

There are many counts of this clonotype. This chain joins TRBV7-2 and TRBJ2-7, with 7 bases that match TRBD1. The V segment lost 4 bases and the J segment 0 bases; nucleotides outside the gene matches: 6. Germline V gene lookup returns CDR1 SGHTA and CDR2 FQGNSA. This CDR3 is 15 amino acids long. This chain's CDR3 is CASSSTGVSSYEQYF. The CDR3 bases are TGTGCCAGCAGCTCAACAGGGGTAAGCTCCTACGAGCAGTACTTC.

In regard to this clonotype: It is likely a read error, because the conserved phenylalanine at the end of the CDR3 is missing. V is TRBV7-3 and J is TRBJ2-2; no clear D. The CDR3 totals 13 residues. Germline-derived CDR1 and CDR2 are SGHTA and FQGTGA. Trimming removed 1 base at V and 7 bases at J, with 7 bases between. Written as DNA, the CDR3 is TGTGCCAGCAGCTTAATGGCTATCGGGGAGCTGTTTTTG. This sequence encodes CASSLMAIGELFL.

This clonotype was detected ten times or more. The CDR3 DNA reads TGTGCCACCAGCAGAGGTCGACAGGCGGGCTACACCTTC. It codes for CATSRGRQAGYTF. V gene TRBV15 combines with J gene TRBJ1-2, with a tentative D call TRBD1 (6 bases). The germline V gene encodes CDR1 LNHNV and CDR2 YYDKDF (reference sequence). V lost 1 base to trimming and J lost 8 bases, with 11 bases between them. There are 13 residues in the CDR3.

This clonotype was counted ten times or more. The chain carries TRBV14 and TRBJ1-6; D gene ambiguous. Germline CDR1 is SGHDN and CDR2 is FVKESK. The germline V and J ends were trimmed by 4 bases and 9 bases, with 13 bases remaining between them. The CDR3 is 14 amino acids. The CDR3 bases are TGTGCCAGCAGCCGCCTAAGAGCTGGTTCACCCCTCCACTTT. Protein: CASSRLRAGSPLHF.

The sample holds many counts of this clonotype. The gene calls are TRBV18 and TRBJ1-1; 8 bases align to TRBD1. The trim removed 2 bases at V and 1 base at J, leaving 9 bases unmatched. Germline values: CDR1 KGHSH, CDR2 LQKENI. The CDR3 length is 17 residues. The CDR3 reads CASSPEPPGQANTEAFF. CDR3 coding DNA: TGTGCCAGCTCACCAGAACCCCCGGGACAGGCGAACACTGAAGCTTTCTTT.

DNA of the CDR3: TGTGCCAGCAGCTTTTCCCCCGCCAGCGGTTACGAGCAGTACTTC. This translates into CASSFSPASGYEQYF. The gene calls are TRBV7-2 and TRBJ2-7; D possibly corresponds to TRBD2 (5 bases). This CDR3 is 15 amino acids long. CDR1 SGHTA and CDR2 FQGNSA come from the germline V gene. V lost 3 bases, J lost 4 bases, and 16 bases lay in between. Drawing the rest from reference TRBV7-2 and TRBJ2-7, the complete variable domain is GAGVSQSPSNKVTEKGKDVELRCDPISGHTALYWYRQSLGQGLEFLIYFQGNSAPDKSGLPSDRFSAERTGGSVSTLTIQRTQQEDSAVYLCASSFSPASGYEQYFGPGTRLTVT.

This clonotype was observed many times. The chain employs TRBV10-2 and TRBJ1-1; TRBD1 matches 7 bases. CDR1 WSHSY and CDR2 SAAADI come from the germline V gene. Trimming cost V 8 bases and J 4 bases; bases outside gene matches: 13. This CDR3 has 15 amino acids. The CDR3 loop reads CASCKAEGAVTEAFF. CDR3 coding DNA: TGCGCCAGCTGTAAGGCCGAGGGGGCAGTCACTGAAGCTTTCTTT.

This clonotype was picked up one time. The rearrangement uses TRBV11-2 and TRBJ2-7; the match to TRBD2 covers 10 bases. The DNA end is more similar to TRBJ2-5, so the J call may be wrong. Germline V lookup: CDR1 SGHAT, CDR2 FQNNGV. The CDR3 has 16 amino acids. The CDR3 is CASSLPRTSGQETQYF. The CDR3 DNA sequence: TGTGCCAGCAGCTTACCCCGGACTAGCGGTCAAGAGACCCAGTACTTC.

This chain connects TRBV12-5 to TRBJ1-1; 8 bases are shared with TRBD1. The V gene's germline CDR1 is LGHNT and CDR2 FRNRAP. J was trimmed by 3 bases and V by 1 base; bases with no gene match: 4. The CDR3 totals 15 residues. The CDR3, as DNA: TGTGCTAGTGGTTTGGGAAGGACAGGGCACACTGAAGCTTTCTTT. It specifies CASGLGRTGHTEAFF. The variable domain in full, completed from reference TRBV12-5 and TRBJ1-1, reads DARVTQTPRHKVTEMGQEVTMRCQPILGHNTVFWYRQTMMQGLELLAYFRNRAPLDDSGMPKDRFSAEMPDATLATLKIQPSEPRDSAVYFCASGLGRTGHTEAFFGQGTRLTVV.

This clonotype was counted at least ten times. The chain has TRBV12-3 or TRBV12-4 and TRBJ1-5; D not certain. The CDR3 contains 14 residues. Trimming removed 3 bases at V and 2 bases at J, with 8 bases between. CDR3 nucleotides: TGTGCCAGCAGTTTCTTCGGGGGCAATCAGCCCCAGCATTTT. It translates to CASSFFGGNQPQHF.

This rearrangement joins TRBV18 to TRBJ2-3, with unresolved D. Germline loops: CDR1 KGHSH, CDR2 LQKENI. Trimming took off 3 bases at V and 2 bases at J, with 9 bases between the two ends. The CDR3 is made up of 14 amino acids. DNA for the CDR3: TGTGCCAGCTCACCCCAAGGTTCCACAGATACGCAGTATTTT. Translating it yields CASSPQGSTDTQYF.

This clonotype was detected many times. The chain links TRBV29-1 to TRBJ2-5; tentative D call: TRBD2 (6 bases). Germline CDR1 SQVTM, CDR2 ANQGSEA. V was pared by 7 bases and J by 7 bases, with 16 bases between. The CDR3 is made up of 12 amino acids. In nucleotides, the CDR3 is TGCAGCGCTGGACTACAGGTGGGGACCCAGTACTTC. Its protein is CSAGLQVGTQYF.

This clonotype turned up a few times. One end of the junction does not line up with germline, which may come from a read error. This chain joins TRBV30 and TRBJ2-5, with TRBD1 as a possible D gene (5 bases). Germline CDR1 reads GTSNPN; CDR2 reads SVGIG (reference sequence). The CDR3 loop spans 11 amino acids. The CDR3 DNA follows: TGTGCCGCAAACAGGTCGCCGAGATGGCGCTTC. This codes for CAANRSPRWRF.

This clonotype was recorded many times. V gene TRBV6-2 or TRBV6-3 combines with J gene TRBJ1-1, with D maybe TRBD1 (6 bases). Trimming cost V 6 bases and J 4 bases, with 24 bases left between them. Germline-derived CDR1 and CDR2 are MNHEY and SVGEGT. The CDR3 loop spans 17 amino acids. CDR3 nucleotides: TGTGCCAGCAGCCCCCCCCGGCGGGGGCGTTGGGGCACTGAAGCTTTCTTT. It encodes CASSPPRRGRWGTEAFF.

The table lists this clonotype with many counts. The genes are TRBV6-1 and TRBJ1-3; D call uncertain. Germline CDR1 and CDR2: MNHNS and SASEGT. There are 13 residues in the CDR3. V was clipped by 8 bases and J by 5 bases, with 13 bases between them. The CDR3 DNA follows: TGTGCCAGCGGCTCGGGTGGCAGAAACACCATATATTTT. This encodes CASGSGGRNTIYF.

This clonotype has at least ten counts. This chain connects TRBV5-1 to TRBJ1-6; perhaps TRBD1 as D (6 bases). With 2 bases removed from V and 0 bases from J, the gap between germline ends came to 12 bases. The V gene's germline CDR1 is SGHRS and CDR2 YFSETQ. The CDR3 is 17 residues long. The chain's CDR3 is CASSFVQGTSYNSPLHF. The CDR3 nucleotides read TGCGCCAGCAGCTTTGTACAGGGAACCTCCTATAATTCACCCCTCCACTTT.

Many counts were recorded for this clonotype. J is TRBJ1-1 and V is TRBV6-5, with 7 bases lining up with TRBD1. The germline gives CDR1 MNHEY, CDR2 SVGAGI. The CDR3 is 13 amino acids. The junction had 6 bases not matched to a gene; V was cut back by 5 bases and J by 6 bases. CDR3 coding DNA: TGTGCCAGCAGTCGACAGGGAGGGGCTGAAGCTTTCTTT. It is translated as CASSRQGGAEAFF.

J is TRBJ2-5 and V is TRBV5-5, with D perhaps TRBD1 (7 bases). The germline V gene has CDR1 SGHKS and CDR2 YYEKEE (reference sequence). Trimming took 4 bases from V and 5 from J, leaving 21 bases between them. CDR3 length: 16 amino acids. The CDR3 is CASSRMSGGGEETQYF. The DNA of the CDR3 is TGTGCCAGCAGCCGCATGAGTGGAGGGGGCGAGGAGACCCAGTACTTC.

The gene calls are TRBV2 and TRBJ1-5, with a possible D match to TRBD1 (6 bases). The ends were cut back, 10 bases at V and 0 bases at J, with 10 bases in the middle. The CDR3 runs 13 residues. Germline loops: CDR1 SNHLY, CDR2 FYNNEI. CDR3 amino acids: CAIRDNSNQPQHF. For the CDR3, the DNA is TGTGCCATCAGGGACAATAGCAATCAGCCCCAGCATTTT.

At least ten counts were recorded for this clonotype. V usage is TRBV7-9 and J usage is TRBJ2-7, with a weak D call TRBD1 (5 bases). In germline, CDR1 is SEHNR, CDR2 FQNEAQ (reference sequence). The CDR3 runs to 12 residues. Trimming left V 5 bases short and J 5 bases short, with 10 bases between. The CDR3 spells CASSPRADEQYF. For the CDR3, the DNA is TGTGCCAGCAGCCCCAGGGCTGACGAGCAGTACTTC.